The source of this T cell receptor beta chain is a study of human T cells and chemical hapten exposure. Whole-study findings and limits: TCRs above 1 in 1000 frequency did not change with DPC sensitization. Expanded TCRs created a significantly greater count of big CDR3 similarity clusters than controls did.

Germline values: CDR1 SQVTM, CDR2 ANQGSEA. V dropped 1 base and J dropped 3 bases, with 5 bases sitting between them. CDR3 size: 12 residues. About this clonotype: Antigen: not known.

The library put unique molecular identifiers onto individual cDNA molecules. TCRdb reprocessed the RACE reads via MiXCR and lists one record per CDR3 protein. The repertoire holds about 80,000 distinct CDR3 sequences, with 10% to 13% as singletons. As for time point: patch test 2, 6 weeks after DPC sensitization. Treatment reported: therapeutic diphenylcyclopropenone sensitization with weekly scalp DPC. Sample donors consisted of patients with alopecia, aged 18 to 70 years, who were suitable for DPC. This receptor was identified in a woman in her 30s with alopecia areata. Some clones in this sample may be carry-over from other donors' samples. The sample consisted of whole blood, taken in connection with sensitization to the hapten diphenylcyclopropenone (DPC). This chain links TRBV29-1 with TRBJ2-3; D remains unclear. This CDR3 reads CSVEVGTDTQYF. In DNA form, the CDR3 reads TGCAGCGTTGAAGTGGGAACAGATACGCAGTATTTT.